This T cell receptor (beta chain) derives from a study of blood T cell repertoires in COVID-19. Study at large: Researchers got acute and convalescent COVID-19 samples from the United States, Italy and Spain.

The germline CDR1 and CDR2 sequences are LGHNA and YSLEER. The length of the CDR3 is 17 residues. V was clipped by 0 bases and J by 4 bases; unmatched bases: 9. Authors' processing steps: Estimated nucleated cell counts came from reference gene primer amplification. Some clones are missing from TCRdb's copy, which holds only in-frame ones; the method was immunoSEQ multiplex PCR. V and J calls plus clone size are reproduced from that table; the DNA served to infer D and trimming. The sample records fewer than 250,000 clones, roughly 89% being singletons. Cohorts were assigned according to the clinical history that participants reported.

The chain combines TRBV4-3 with TRBJ2-3; 8 bases fit TRBD1. Specimen: PBMCs or T cells enriched from blood (not recorded which). The receptor was derived from a woman in her twenties or thirties with acute COVID-19. CDR3 region: CASSQDGGRGPSDTQYF. CDR3 nucleotide sequence: TGCGCCAGCAGCCAAGATGGGGGCAGGGGGCCTTCAGATACGCAGTATTTT.